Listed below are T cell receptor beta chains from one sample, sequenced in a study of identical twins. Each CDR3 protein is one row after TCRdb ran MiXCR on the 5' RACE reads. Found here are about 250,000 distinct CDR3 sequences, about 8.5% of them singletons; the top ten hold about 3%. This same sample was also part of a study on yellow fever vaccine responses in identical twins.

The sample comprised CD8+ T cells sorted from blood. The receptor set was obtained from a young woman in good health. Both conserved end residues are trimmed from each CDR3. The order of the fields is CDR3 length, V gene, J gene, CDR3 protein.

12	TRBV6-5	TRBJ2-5	ASSYDLGQETQY
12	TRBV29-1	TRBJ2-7	SVIIGDRGPEQY
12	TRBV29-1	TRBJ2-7	SVAGAGRSYEQY
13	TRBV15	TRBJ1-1	ATSRDPGGGTEAF
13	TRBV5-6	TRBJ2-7	ASSPGQGANYEQY
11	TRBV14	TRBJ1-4	ASSQDSLEKLF
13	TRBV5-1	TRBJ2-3	ASSPDQARTDTQY
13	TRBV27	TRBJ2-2	ASSRNPTRTGELF
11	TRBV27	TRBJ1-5	ASSRVPNQPQH
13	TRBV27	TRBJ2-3	ASSLGSLRTDTQY
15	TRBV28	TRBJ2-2	ASSTLTSGENTGELF
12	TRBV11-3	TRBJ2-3	ASSLDPGYYTQY
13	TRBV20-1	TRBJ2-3	SASTSGELTDTQY
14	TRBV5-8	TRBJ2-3	ASSPGLGGVTDTQY
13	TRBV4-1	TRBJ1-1	ASSARTGLNTEAF
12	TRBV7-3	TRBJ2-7	ASSPGQDSYEQY
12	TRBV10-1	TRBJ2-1	ASSVGTASGEQF
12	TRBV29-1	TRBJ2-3	SVGLAGAGDTQY
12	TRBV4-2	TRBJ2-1	ASSQRSWGGEQF
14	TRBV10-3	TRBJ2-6	AIPDGAGPGANVLT
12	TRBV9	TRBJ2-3	ASSGTGGPDTQY
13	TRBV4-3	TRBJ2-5	ASSQGLAGQETQY
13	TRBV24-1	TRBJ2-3	ATSDPRGSTDTQY
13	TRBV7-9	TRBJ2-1	ASSPRTVSYNEQF
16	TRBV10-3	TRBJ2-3	AISESRESVFSTDTQY
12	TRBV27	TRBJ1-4	ASSRTGINEKLF
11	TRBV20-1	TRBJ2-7	SAREQGIYEQY
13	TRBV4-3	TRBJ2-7	ASSQGRTNLYEQY
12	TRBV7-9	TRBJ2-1	ASTRSQGGDEQF
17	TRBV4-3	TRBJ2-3	ASSQAPALAGASTDTQY
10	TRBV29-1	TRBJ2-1	SVSDRGNEQF
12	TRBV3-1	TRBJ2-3	ASSQDSSGDTQY